This TCR beta chain was documented in a study of CD8 T cell repertoires and HIV-1 epitope variants. Across the whole study: Enriched T cells were co-cultured with equal numbers of autologous T cell-negative antigen-presenting cells. IL-2, IL-7 and IL-15 were added on days 3 and 7 of roughly ten-day cultures.

Assay used: immunoSEQ multiplex PCR; TCRdb lists only in-frame clones, some missing. The table has 80,000 to 95,000 clones, around 67% seen once; the top ten hold roughly 25%. Germline assignment: CDR1 LNHDA and CDR2 SQIVND (reference sequence). Trimming removed 3 bases from V and 8 bases from J, with 13 bases in between. The CDR3 runs 13 residues. This sequence was found in a male donor with HIV. Sequencing was done on a sample of uncultured baseline CD8+ T cells from peripheral blood mononuclear cells (PBMCs). The chain combines TRBV19 with TRBJ1-2; D unresolved. The CDR3 DNA is TGTGCCAGTAGTATTGTCTCGGAATACGGCTACACCTTC. Its protein product is CASSIVSEYGYTF.